Presented here are 32 T cell receptor beta chains from one specimen sequenced in a study of identical twins. MiXCR, run by TCRdb on the 5' RACE reads, gives a single entry per CDR3 protein. The data contain 1,800,000 or so distinct CDR3 sequences, around 29% of them singletons. Sequenced sample: cord blood. These receptors were collected from a newborn girl in good health.

The rearrangement links TRBV29-1 to TRBJ1-1; no definite D call. This CDR3 has 9 amino acids. Per the germline V gene, CDR1 is SQVTM and CDR2 is ANQGSEA. With 6 bases removed from V and 11 bases from J, the gap between germline ends came to 10 bases. CDR3 nucleotide sequence: TGCAGCGTGGCCCCTGGGGCTTTCTTT. Its translation: CSVAPGAFF.

Only a few counts were recorded for this clonotype. This chain uses TRBV20-1 with TRBJ1-2; D unclear. CDR3 length equals 13 residues. Per the germline V gene, CDR1 is DFQATT and CDR2 is SNEGSKA (reference sequence). V was shortened by 1 base and J by 0 bases, with 6 bases between the two germline ends. CDR3 bases: TGCAGTGCTAGAGGGGGAGCTAACTATGGCTACACCTTC. It yields the protein CSARGGANYGYTF.

This chain connects TRBV15 to TRBJ2-7, with TRBD2 identical over 9 bases. The germline gives CDR1 LNHNV, CDR2 YYDKDF (reference sequence). The CDR3 sequence is 16 residues long. J was trimmed by 2 bases and V by 5 bases; bases with no gene match: 10. This chain's CDR3 is CATSPQPGLAAYEQYF. The CDR3 bases are TGTGCCACCAGCCCCCAGCCGGGACTAGCAGCCTACGAGCAGTACTTC.

The V and J genes are TRBV20-1 and TRBJ2-1, with 7 bases matching TRBD1. Trimming removed 5 bases from V and 4 bases from J; junction bases left unmatched: 2. The V gene's germline CDR1 is DFQATT and CDR2 SNEGSKA (reference sequence). The CDR3 contains 12 residues. The chain's CDR3 is CSALQGYNEQFF. The CDR3 bases are TGCAGTGCTTTACAGGGGTACAATGAGCAGTTCTTC.

The genes are TRBV6-1 and TRBJ1-5; tentatively, D is TRBD1 (5 bases). Trimming took off 11 bases at V and 4 bases at J, with 18 bases between the two ends. The CDR3 runs 14 residues. CDR1 MNHNS and CDR2 SASEGT come from the germline V gene. The CDR3, as DNA: TGTGCCTTAATTCCGGGACGCTGGAATCAGCCCCAGCATTTT. As protein: CALIPGRWNQPQHF.

This clonotype was seen ten or more times. A read error may be the cause here, since a much bigger clone is one base away. The V and J genes are TRBV5-1 and TRBJ2-1; D is undetermined. V was cut by 0 bases and J by 8 bases, with 3 bases left in between. Germline V gives CDR1 SGHRS, CDR2 YFSETQ. CDR3 length equals 11 residues. The CDR3 region has the DNA TGCGCCAGCAGCTTGGACTATGAGCAGTTCTTC. Amino acids: CASSLDYEQFF.

This clonotype came up a few times. The chain links TRBV7-2 to TRBJ1-2; tentatively, D is TRBD1 (5 bases). The CDR3 sequence is 14 residues long. V was trimmed by 11 bases and J by 1 base, leaving 17 bases between them. Germline V CDR1 and CDR2: SGHTA, FQGNSA. The CDR3 loop is CASSKGDYNYGYTF. The CDR3 region has the DNA TGTGCCTCGAGCAAAGGGGACTATAACTATGGCTACACCTTC.

The chain employs TRBV20-1 and TRBJ1-1; possibly TRBD1 for D (5 bases). CDR3 length equals 14 residues. CDR1 and CDR2 (germline): DFQATT, SNEGSKA (reference sequence). Trimming took off 0 bases at V and 6 bases at J, with 14 bases between the two ends. The CDR3 DNA follows: TGCAGTGCTAGAGAGCAGGGAGATAGCCCTGAAGCTTTCTTT. Amino acids: CSAREQGDSPEAFF.

The chain couples TRBV6-5 to TRBJ2-5; D is undetermined. This CDR3 is built from 14 residues. CDR1 and CDR2 from the germline V gene are MNHEY and SVGAGI. Trimming took 5 bases from V and 5 from J, leaving 15 bases between them. The chain's CDR3 is CASSLFDLGETQYF. The CDR3 region has the DNA TGTGCCAGCAGTCTCTTCGACCTCGGGGAGACCCAGTACTTC.

In this sample, this clonotype turned up a few times. The V gene is TRBV29-1, the J gene TRBJ1-2; TRBD1 agrees at 8 bases. Germline V gives CDR1 SQVTM, CDR2 ANQGSEA. J was trimmed by 4 bases and V by 5 bases; bases with no gene match: 9. The CDR3 covers 14 residues. CDR3 DNA sequence: TGCAGCGTTAAGGCAGGGGGCGCGCTCTATGGCTACACCTTC. It encodes CSVKAGGALYGYTF. The full variable domain, with the rest looked up from reference TRBV29-1 and TRBJ1-2, is SAVISQKPSRDICQRGTSLTIQCQVDSQVTMMFWYRQQPGQSLTLIATANQGSEATYESGFVIDKFPISRPNLTFSTLTVSNMSPEDSSIYLCSVKAGGALYGYTFGSGTRLTVV.

The gene calls are TRBV20-1 and TRBJ1-5; D uncertain. This CDR3 comprises 15 residues. Deletions cut 1 base from V and 4 bases from J, with 14 bases between. Germline CDR1 reads DFQATT; CDR2 reads SNEGSKA (reference sequence). In DNA, the CDR3 is TGCAGTGCTAGAGGGGAGACCCTGGGGAATCAGCCCCAGCATTTT. This translates into CSARGETLGNQPQHF.

This chain links TRBV7-8 with TRBJ1-5; no reliable D call. The CDR3 has 16 amino acids. V dropped 1 base and J dropped 0 bases, with 10 bases sitting between them. The germline CDR1 and CDR2 sequences are SGHVS and FQNEAQ. This CDR3 is CASSLVSKYSNQPQHF. CDR3 in DNA: TGTGCCAGCAGCTTAGTGAGCAAATATAGCAATCAGCCCCAGCATTTT.

This rearrangement joins TRBV24-1 to TRBJ2-7; D not certain. Germline assignment: CDR1 KGHDR and CDR2 SFDVKD. Trimming removed 8 bases at V and 2 bases at J, with 12 bases between. This CDR3 is 13 amino acids long. CDR3 coding DNA: TGTGCCACCAATGTGAGACGGACCTACGAGCAGTACTTC. It specifies CATNVRRTYEQYF.

The chain combines TRBV3-1 with TRBJ2-1; D is ambiguous. V was clipped by 3 bases and J by 3 bases, with 6 bases between them. The germline gives CDR1 LGHDT, CDR2 YNNKEL (reference sequence). The CDR3 runs to 13 residues. Here the CDR3 DNA reads TGTGCCAGCAGCCATTTCGACTACAATGAGCAGTTCTTC. Translation: CASSHFDYNEQFF.

With respect to this clonotype: A junction end diverges from the germline sequence, so it may reflect a read error. The chain combines TRBV24-1 with TRBJ2-1; D remains ambiguous. Germline values: CDR1 KGHDR, CDR2 SFDVKD. This CDR3 region has 15 residues. CDR3 amino acids: CGTSFAEPSYNEQFF. CDR3 in DNA: TGTGGCACCAGTTTTGCGGAGCCCTCCTACAATGAGCAGTTCTTC.

As for this clonotype: One base away lies a much larger clone, so this may be a sequencing read error. The V gene is TRBV5-1, the J gene TRBJ2-5; no clear D gene. The CDR3 spans 13 residues. Germline V CDR1 and CDR2: SGHRS, YFSETQ. V gave up 2 bases and J gave up 11 bases, with 16 bases separating them. In DNA form, the CDR3 reads TGCGCCAGCAGCTTTGGGTATGGCAATGAGCAGTACTTC. Its protein product is CASSFGYGNEQYF.

This clonotype was counted a few times. The chain combines TRBV12-3 or TRBV12-4 with TRBJ2-7; D is possibly TRBD2 (5 bases). Trimming left V 8 bases short and J 2 bases short, with 13 bases between. The CDR3 runs to 13 residues. The CDR3 region has the DNA TGTGCCAGCTGCCAACTAGGAGCCTACGAGCAGTACTTC. It is translated as CASCQLGAYEQYF.

This sequence joins TRBV4-1 and TRBJ2-3; TRBD1 aligns across 7 bases. The germline gives CDR1 MGHRA, CDR2 YSYEKL. The CDR3 is 16 residues long. V lost 2 bases to trimming and J lost 0 bases; unmatched junction nucleotides: 5. The CDR3 region has the DNA TGCGCCAGCAGCCAAAGACAGGGATCTAGCACAGATACGCAGTATTTT. It specifies CASSQRQGSSTDTQYF.

The J gene is TRBJ1-6, the V gene TRBV6-1, with TRBD1 matching 7 bases. CDR3 size: 16 residues. After removal of 2 bases from V and 7 bases from J, the junction contained 8 bases not matched to a gene. Germline CDR1 MNHNS, CDR2 SASEGT. The DNA for the CDR3 is TGTGCCAGCAGTGAAAAGGGGGACAGAAAAAATTCACCCCTCCACTTT. Its protein is CASSEKGDRKNSPLHF.

This chain uses TRBV7-2 with TRBJ2-2; tentatively, D is TRBD2 (6 bases). Germline values: CDR1 SGHTA, CDR2 FQGNSA. The V and J ends lost 7 bases and 3 bases respectively, with 24 bases between them. CDR3 size: 18 residues. For the CDR3, the DNA is TGTGCCAGCACCTCGATACCCGCGGGGTTGAGGTACACCGGGGAGCTGTTTTTT. Its protein product is CASTSIPAGLRYTGELFF.

This chain joins TRBV15 and TRBJ2-7, with D possibly being TRBD1 (5 bases). Germline CDR1 is LNHNV and CDR2 is YYDKDF (reference sequence). V lost 1 base and J lost 0, with 7 bases in between. The CDR3 spans 14 residues. CDR3 DNA: TGTGCCACCAGCAGAGCGGACAACTCCTACGAGCAGTACTTC. Amino acid sequence: CATSRADNSYEQYF.

This clonotype was seen only a few times. The genes are TRBV28 and TRBJ2-4, with D tentatively TRBD1 (5 bases). Trimming took off 4 bases at V and 0 bases at J, with 16 bases between the two ends. The CDR3 spans 17 residues. Germline assignment: CDR1 MDHEN and CDR2 SYDVKM. The CDR3 nucleotides read TGTGCCAGCAGTTCAGATCACCAGGGCCTAGCCAAAAACATTCAGTACTTC. This codes for CASSSDHQGLAKNIQYF. Full variable domain (outside the CDR3, taken from reference TRBV28 and TRBJ2-4): DVKVTQSSRYLVKRTGEKVFLECVQDMDHENMFWYRQDPGLGLRLIYFSYDVKMKEKGDIPEGYSVSREKKERFSLILESASTNQTSMYLCASSSDHQGLAKNIQYFGAGTRLSVL.

V is TRBV2 and J is TRBJ1-2, with 8 bases aligning to TRBD1. V shed 8 bases and J 6 bases; nucleotides not matched to a gene: 11. CDR1 and CDR2 from the germline V gene are SNHLY and FYNNEI. The CDR3 covers 14 residues. The DNA for the CDR3 is TGTGCCAGCGGCCGTCCCGGGACAGGAGATGGCTACACCTTC. Translation gives CASGRPGTGDGYTF.

The genes are TRBV25-1 and TRBJ2-6; D perhaps matches TRBD1 (6 bases). Deletions cut 1 base from V and 1 base from J, with 11 bases between. Germline V gene lookup returns CDR1 MGHDK and CDR2 SYGVNS. The CDR3 is made up of 17 amino acids. Written as DNA, the CDR3 is TGTGCCAGCAGTGAATTGTCAGGGGTATCTGGGGCCAACGTCCTGACTTTC. Its translation: CASSELSGVSGANVLTF.

The chain carries TRBV6-6 and TRBJ2-7, with 10 nucleotides matching TRBD2. Germline lookup yields CDR1 MNHNY and CDR2 SVGAGI (reference sequence). The CDR3 is made up of 16 amino acids. V was pared by 2 bases and J by 7 bases, with 11 bases of the junction left unmatched. The CDR3 DNA reads TGTGCCAGCAGTTACGGGAGCGGGGGGGCCTACAATGAGCAGTACTTC. As protein: CASSYGSGGAYNEQYF.

This sequence joins TRBV29-1 and TRBJ2-2; no reliable D call. The germline V and J ends were trimmed by 1 base and 1 base, with 10 bases remaining between them. Germline-derived CDR1 and CDR2 are SQVTM and ANQGSEA. The CDR3 spans 15 residues. The CDR3 sequence is CSVEVRLRNTGELFF. CDR3 sequence (DNA): TGCAGCGTTGAAGTCCGGTTGAGGAACACCGGGGAGCTGTTTTTT.

This clonotype turned up a few times. The chain carries TRBV29-1 and TRBJ1-1; no reliable D call. This CDR3 is 12 amino acids long. From germline, CDR1 is SQVTM and CDR2 ANQGSEA. Trimming shortened V by 2 bases and J by 5 bases, and 9 bases separated the two germline ends. CDR3 sequence reads: CSVERRGTEAFF. The CDR3 bases are TGCAGCGTTGAACGTCGGGGAACTGAAGCTTTCTTT.

The chain combines TRBV2 with TRBJ2-2; D uncertain. V lost 3 bases and J 4 bases, leaving 12 bases between the germline ends. The CDR3 loop spans 15 amino acids. CDR1 and CDR2 (germline): SNHLY, FYNNEI. The CDR3 region has the DNA TGTGCCAGCAGTGACTACAGAGAAAGCACCGGGGAGCTGTTTTTT. It encodes CASSDYRESTGELFF. The complete variable domain, with remaining parts taken from reference TRBV2 and TRBJ2-2, reads EPEVTQTPSHQVTQMGQEVILRCVPISNHLYFYWYRQILGQKVEFLVSFYNNEISEKSEIFDDQFSVERPDGSNFTLKIRSTKLEDSAMYFCASSDYRESTGELFFGEGSRLTVL.

This chain joins TRBV2 and TRBJ2-1; D possibly corresponds to TRBD2 (6 bases). The CDR3 consists of 13 residues. The V gene lost 8 bases and the J gene lost 2 bases, with 10 bases spanning the gap. CDR1 is SNHLY, CDR2 FYNNEI, per germline. This CDR3 reads CASPSDAYNEQFF. CDR3 in DNA: TGTGCCAGCCCTAGCGACGCCTACAATGAGCAGTTCTTC.

This clonotype was seen many times. This chain links TRBV29-1 with TRBJ2-7; 7 bases are shared with TRBD2. V trimming: 7 bases; J trimming: 1 base; junction bases outside the gene matches: 1. The CDR3 extends over 11 amino acids. Germline CDR1 SQVTM, CDR2 ANQGSEA. CDR3 region: CSGGGSYEQYF. The CDR3 DNA reads as TGCAGCGGGGGAGGGTCCTACGAGCAGTACTTC.

This chain uses TRBV20-1 with TRBJ2-5; tentative D call: TRBD2 (6 bases). The DNA end lines up better with TRBJ2-1; the J call may be wrong. The germline V gene has CDR1 DFQATT and CDR2 SNEGSKA (reference sequence). The CDR3 totals 13 residues. CDR3 region: CSARLDLQETQFF. As DNA, the CDR3 is TGCAGTGCCAGACTAGACCTCCAAGAGACCCAGTTCTTC.

This chain connects TRBV20-1 to TRBJ2-3, with D possibly called TRBD1 or TRBD2 (5 bases each). V gave up 4 bases and J gave up 2 bases, with 16 bases separating them. The germline CDR1 and CDR2 sequences are DFQATT and SNEGSKA (reference sequence). The CDR3 is made up of 15 amino acids. The CDR3 here is CSAIGRDDPTDTQYF. The CDR3 DNA sequence: TGCAGTGCTATTGGCCGGGACGATCCCACAGATACGCAGTATTTT.